The 10 T cell receptor beta chains listed next were all sequenced from one sample in a study of cytomegalovirus exposure and HLA in healthy donors. The table came from immunoSEQ multiplex PCR; TCRdb's copy has only in-frame clones and leaves some out. The sample shows 180,000 or so clones, approximately 86% of them seen only once. Sequencing was performed on PBMCs. The receptors come from a man aged 25 to 45 in good health and CMV-seropositive.

This clone came up once. Additional DNA sequences in this sample encode the identical CDR3. The rearrangement uses TRBV9 and TRBJ2-2, with no clear D. This CDR3 is built from 14 residues. CDR1 and CDR2 from the germline V gene are SGDLS and YYNGEE. The ends were cut back, 0 bases at V and 1 base at J, with 4 bases in the middle. The CDR3 spells CASSVAGNTGELFF. Written as DNA, the CDR3 is TGTGCCAGCAGCGTAGCGGGGAACACCGGGGAGCTGTTTTTT.

This clone was found many times. The chain links TRBV11-2 to TRBJ1-6; the match to TRBD1 covers 7 bases. The V and J ends lost 8 bases and 5 bases, in that order; junction bases with no gene match: 9. The CDR3 contains 15 residues. Per the germline V gene, CDR1 is SGHAT and CDR2 is FQNNGV. CDR3 amino acids: CASAQGGRNNSPLHF. The CDR3, as DNA: TGTGCCAGCGCCCAAGGGGGCAGAAATAATTCACCCCTCCACTTT.

The chain is built from TRBV12-5 and TRBJ1-1; a weak D match, TRBD1 (6 bases). The V and J ends lost 5 bases and 1 base respectively, with 14 bases between them. The CDR3 is made up of 15 amino acids. CDR1 is LGHNT, CDR2 FRNRAP, per germline. The CDR3 DNA reads as TGTGCTAGTGGTCGAACAGGGTCTTGGAACACTGAAGCTTTCTTT. Translated, it gives CASGRTGSWNTEAFF.

This chain joins TRBV29-1 and TRBJ2-7; D assignment may be TRBD1 or TRBD2 (5 bases each). CDR3 length: 9 amino acids. Looked up from germline, CDR1 is SQVTM and CDR2 is ANQGSEA. V was pared by 6 bases and J by 9 bases, with 9 bases between. The chain's CDR3 is CSVRGGQYF. The CDR3 coding sequence is TGCAGCGTCCGTGGGGGGCAGTACTTC.

The chain carries TRBV18 and TRBJ2-7; 9 bases line up with TRBD1. This CDR3 has 15 amino acids. V gave up 1 base and J gave up 6 bases; unmatched junction bases: 7. CDR1 KGHSH and CDR2 LQKENI come from the germline V gene. Here the CDR3 reads CASSPLLGQGGEQYF. CDR3 bases: TGTGCCAGCTCACCACTCCTGGGACAGGGCGGCGAGCAGTACTTC.

As DNA, the CDR3 is TGTGCCAGCAGTTACTCTCCCGTGTATGAGCAGTTCTTC. Its protein is CASSYSPVYEQFF. This chain uses TRBV6-5 with TRBJ2-1, with D unresolved. This CDR3 is 13 amino acids long. CDR1 is MNHEY, CDR2 SVGAGI, per germline. V lost 0 bases, J lost 8 bases, and 8 bases lay in between.

The rearrangement uses TRBV11-3 and TRBJ2-7; 12 positions agree with TRBD2. The CDR3 is made up of 17 amino acids. Germline loops: CDR1 SGHNT, CDR2 YENEEA. The junction had 4 bases not matched to a gene; V was cut back by 1 base and J by 0 bases. The CDR3, as DNA: TGTGCCAGCAGCTTAGGGACTAGCGGGGCCAGCTCCTACGAGCAGTACTTC. Protein product: CASSLGTSGASSYEQYF.

This chain links TRBV4-1 with TRBJ1-6; TRBD1 is a possible D gene (6 bases). Looked up from germline, CDR1 is MGHRA and CDR2 is YSYEKL. The CDR3 runs to 16 residues. The V end was cut by 4 bases, the J end by 0 bases, with 10 bases between. CDR3 nucleotides: TGCGCCAGCAGCCTTGGACAGACCTCCTATAATTCACCCCTCCACTTT. It encodes CASSLGQTSYNSPLHF.

This clone has a single count. The chain is built from TRBV19 and TRBJ2-7; 7 bases match TRBD1. Germline V gene data show CDR1 as LNHDA and CDR2 as SQIVND (reference sequence). CDR3 size: 18 residues. Trimming removed 1 base from V and 3 bases from J; junction bases left unmatched: 15. CDR3 amino acids: CASSIVWIPGQQYYEQYF. CDR3 coding DNA: TGTGCCAGTAGTATAGTCTGGATCCCGGGACAGCAATACTACGAGCAGTACTTC. The variable domain in full, with the rest retrieved from reference TRBV19 and TRBJ2-7, is DGGITQSPKYLFRKEGQNVTLSCEQNLNHDAMYWYRQDPGQGLRLIYYSQIVNDFQKGDIAEGYSVSREKKESFPLTVTSAQKNPTAFYLCASSIVWIPGQQYYEQYFGPGTRLTVT.

The chain uses TRBV30 and TRBJ2-7; possibly TRBD2 for D (5 bases). This CDR3 region has 12 residues. Germline V gives CDR1 GTSNPN, CDR2 SVGIG (reference sequence). The V end was cut by 3 bases, the J end by 0 bases, with 6 bases between. The CDR3 loop is CAWRGSSYEQYF. CDR3 DNA: TGTGCCTGGAGGGGGAGCTCCTACGAGCAGTACTTC.